Listed here is a single T cell receptor (beta chain). The germline V gene has CDR1 KGHSH and CDR2 LQKENI. V lost 3 bases to trimming and J lost 5 bases, with 7 bases between them. The CDR3 is 12 amino acids. The data stem from a study of radiotherapy plus CTLA-4 blockade in lung cancer. This table comes from immunoSEQ multiplex PCR, and its TCRdb copy is limited to in-frame clones, with some not included. The sample holds approximately 99,000 clones, just over 85% seen once. V gene TRBV18 combines with J gene TRBJ1-1; unclear D gene. This receptor was taken from a human donor with non-small cell lung cancer that progressed on radiotherapy plus ipilimumab. Sequenced material: peripheral blood, taken from a patient treated with radiotherapy plus ipilimumab. The CDR3 sequence is CASSPLGTEAFF. CDR3 DNA sequence: TGTGCCAGCTCACCGTTGGGGACTGAAGCTTTCTTT.